This TCR beta chain originates from a study of vaccination and CD4 T cells after COVID-19. Study background: Six males and four females constituted the convalescent cohort, two of whom were Hispanic. Across the group, participants received two doses of either BNT162b2 or mRNA-1273 vaccine.

Each CDR3 protein gets one entry after TCRdb re-called the PCR reads with MiXCR. The repertoire holds 15,000 to 20,000 distinct CDR3 sequences, with about 60% as singletons. All positive PCR tests were dated between March and December 2020, predating US Alpha, Beta and Delta variants. Study-level results: In convalescent patients, 304 of 307 vaccine-specific clones were spike mono-reactive.

A note on this clonotype: Its antigen remains unknown.

The length of the CDR3 is 14 residues. Germline assignment: CDR1 SNHLY and CDR2 FYNNEI. V was cut by 2 bases and J by 2 bases, with 10 bases left in between. Sequenced here: CD4+ T cells from blood, sampled after SARS-CoV-2 vaccination. This sequence joins TRBV2 and TRBJ2-7; maybe TRBD1 (6 bases). The receptor was isolated from a human donor who had recovered from COVID-19. The CDR3, as DNA: TGTGCCAGCAGTGAACGCAGGGGTCCCTACGAGCAGTACTTC. It yields the protein CASSERRGPYEQYF.